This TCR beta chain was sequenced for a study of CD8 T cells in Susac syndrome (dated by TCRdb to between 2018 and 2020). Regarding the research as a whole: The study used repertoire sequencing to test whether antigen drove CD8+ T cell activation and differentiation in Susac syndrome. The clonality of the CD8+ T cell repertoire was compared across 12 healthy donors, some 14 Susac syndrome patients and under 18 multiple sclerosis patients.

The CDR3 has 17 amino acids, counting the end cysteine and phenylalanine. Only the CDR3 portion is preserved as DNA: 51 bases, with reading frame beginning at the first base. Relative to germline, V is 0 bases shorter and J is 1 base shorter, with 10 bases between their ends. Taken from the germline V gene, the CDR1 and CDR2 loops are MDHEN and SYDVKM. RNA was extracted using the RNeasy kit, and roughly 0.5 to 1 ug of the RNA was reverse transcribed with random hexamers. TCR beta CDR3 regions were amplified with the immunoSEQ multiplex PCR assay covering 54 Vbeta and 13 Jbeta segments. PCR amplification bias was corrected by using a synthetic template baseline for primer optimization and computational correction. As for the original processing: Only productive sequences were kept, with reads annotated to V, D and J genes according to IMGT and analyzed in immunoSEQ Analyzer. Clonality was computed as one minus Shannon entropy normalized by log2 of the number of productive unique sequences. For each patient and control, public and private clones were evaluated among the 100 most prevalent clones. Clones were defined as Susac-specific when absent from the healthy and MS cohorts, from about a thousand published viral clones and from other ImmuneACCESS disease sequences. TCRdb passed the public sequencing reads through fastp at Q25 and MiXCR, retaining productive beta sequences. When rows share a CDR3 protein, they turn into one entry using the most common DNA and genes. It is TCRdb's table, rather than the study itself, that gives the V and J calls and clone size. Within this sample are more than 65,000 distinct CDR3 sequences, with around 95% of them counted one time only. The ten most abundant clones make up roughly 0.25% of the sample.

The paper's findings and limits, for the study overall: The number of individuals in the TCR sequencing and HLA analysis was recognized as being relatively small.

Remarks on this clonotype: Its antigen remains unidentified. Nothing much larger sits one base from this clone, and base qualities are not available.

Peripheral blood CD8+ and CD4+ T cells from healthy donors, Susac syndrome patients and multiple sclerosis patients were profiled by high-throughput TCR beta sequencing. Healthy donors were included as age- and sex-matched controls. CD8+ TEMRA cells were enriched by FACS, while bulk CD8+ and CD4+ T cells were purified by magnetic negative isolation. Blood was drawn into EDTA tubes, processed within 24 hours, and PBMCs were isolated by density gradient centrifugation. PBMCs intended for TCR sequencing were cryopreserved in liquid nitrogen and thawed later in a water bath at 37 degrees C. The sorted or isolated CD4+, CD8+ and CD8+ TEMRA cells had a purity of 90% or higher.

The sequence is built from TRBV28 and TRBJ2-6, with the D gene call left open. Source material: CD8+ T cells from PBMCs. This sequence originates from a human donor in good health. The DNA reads TGTGCCAGCAGTTTATGGACCTCAATTTCTGGGGCCAACGTCCTGACTTTC. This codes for CASSLWTSISGANVLTF.